This T cell receptor beta chain was recovered during a study of identical twins. This CDR3 has 16 amino acids. The ends lost 2 bases at V and 7 bases at J; junction bases unmatched: 10. The germline CDR1 and CDR2 sequences are MGHRA and YSYEKL. Carrying unique molecular identifiers, the cDNA also gained a universal primer site through template switching. Using its own MiXCR run on the 5' RACE reads, TCRdb lists one record per CDR3 protein. The sample yields hundreds of thousands of distinct CDR3 sequences, 9% to 15% seen once. The same sample was also studied in work on yellow fever vaccine responses in identical twins.

The rearrangement links TRBV4-1 to TRBJ1-5; 8 positions agree with TRBD1. Material for sequencing was PBMCs. The TCR originated in a woman under 30 in good health. The DNA for the CDR3 is TGCGCCAGCAGCCAATTTACGCCAGGGGGCGGGCAGCCCCAGCATTTT. Translation: CASSQFTPGGGQPQHF.